These 19 T cell receptor beta chains were sequenced from one sample in a study of blood T cell repertoires in COVID-19. Clones were read by immunoSEQ multiplex PCR, and TCRdb kept only the in-frame ones, dropping some. In the table there are 90,000 to 100,000 clones, over 70% of which are singletons. The source material was peripheral blood. The receptors shown here come from a woman aged 80 or older with acute or convalescent COVID-19.

This chain connects TRBV10-2 to TRBJ1-1, with TRBD1 as a possible D gene (6 bases). The germline gives CDR1 WSHSY, CDR2 SAAADI. The CDR3 is 13 residues long. V dropped 6 bases and J dropped 9 bases, with 17 bases sitting between them. CDR3 in amino acids: CASRNWGQIKAFF. CDR3 DNA: TGCGCCAGCAGGAATTGGGGGCAGATTAAAGCTTTCTTT.

As to this clone: One junction end disagrees with the germline gene, perhaps due to a read error. The chain has TRBV18 and TRBJ1-2; 8 bases fit TRBD1. This CDR3 contains 13 residues. Germline V lookup: CDR1 KGHSH, CDR2 LQKENI. Here the CDR3 DNA reads TGTGCCAGCTCACCGTCCCCGGACAGGGCCCGCAAATTC. It translates to CASSPSPDRARKF.

The chain has TRBV28 and TRBJ1-2; 9 nucleotides agree with TRBD1. The CDR3 has 15 amino acids. Germline V gene data show CDR1 as MDHEN and CDR2 as SYDVKM. The J segment lost 0 bases and the V segment lost 6 bases, leaving 5 bases of the junction unmatched. The DNA for the CDR3 is TGTGCCAGCAGCGGGACAGGGACCCCTAACTATGGCTACACCTTC. Translated: CASSGTGTPNYGYTF.

The V gene is TRBV19, the J gene TRBJ1-5; 11 bases are a match to TRBD1. Germline V gene sequence: CDR1 LNHDA, CDR2 SQIVND (reference sequence). V was clipped by 4 bases and J by 0 bases; unmatched bases: 8. The CDR3 has 18 amino acids. DNA of the CDR3: TGTGCCAGTAGTAGCGGACAGGGGGCCCGATATAGCAATCAGCCCCAGCATTTT. It specifies CASSSGQGARYSNQPQHF.

This CDR3 is CASTGYPGNTIYF. CDR3 coding DNA: TGTGCCAGCACCGGGTATCCGGGAAACACCATATATTTT. The chain combines TRBV2 with TRBJ1-3; no clear D gene. The germline V and J ends were trimmed by 7 bases and 4 bases, with 11 bases remaining between them. This CDR3 has 13 residues. Per germline, CDR1 SNHLY and CDR2 FYNNEI.

The table lists this clone with a count of one. CDR3 DNA sequence: TGTGCCAGCAGTCAACAGTCGAACACTGAAGCTTTCTTT. Translated: CASSQQSNTEAFF. The chain employs TRBV12-3 or TRBV12-4 and TRBJ1-1; D not resolved. V gave up 5 bases and J gave up 1 base, with 8 bases separating them. The CDR3 loop spans 13 amino acids.

The sample holds a few counts of this clone. The V gene is TRBV27, the J gene TRBJ1-5, with D possibly TRBD1 on 5 matching bases. CDR3 length: 14 residues. V dropped 3 bases and J dropped 6 bases, with 12 bases sitting between them. CDR1 is MNHEY, CDR2 SMNVEV, per germline (reference sequence). CDR3 coding DNA: TGTGCCAGCAGTTTCAGGGTAGAGGCTCAGCCCCAGCATTTT. The encoded protein is CASSFRVEAQPQHF.

This clone was recorded only once. This chain connects TRBV3-1 (or the pseudogene TRBV3-2) to TRBJ1-1; no clear D gene. The V gene's germline CDR1 is LGHDT and CDR2 YNNKEL (reference sequence). V lost 1 base, J lost 4 bases, and 10 bases lay in between. This CDR3 region has 14 residues. Written as DNA, the CDR3 is TGTGCCAGCAGCCAAGGAGTTAGTAGCACTGAAGCTTTCTTT. Encoded protein: CASSQGVSSTEAFF.

This rearrangement joins TRBV3-1 (or the pseudogene TRBV3-2) to TRBJ2-1, with no clear D. Germline V gives CDR1 LGHDT, CDR2 YNNKEL (reference sequence). The CDR3 length is 12 residues. V was clipped by 1 base and J by 10 bases, with 8 bases between them. The CDR3 spells CASSQASGEQFF. Here the CDR3 DNA reads TGTGCCAGCAGCCAAGCATCAGGAGAGCAGTTCTTC.

The chain uses TRBV7-2 and TRBJ1-1; D possibly corresponds to TRBD1 (5 bases). Germline lookup yields CDR1 SGHTA and CDR2 FQGNSA. This CDR3 contains 15 residues. Trimming cost V 0 bases and J 1 base, with 9 bases left between them. CDR3 sequence (DNA): TGTGCCAGCAGCTTAGCGCTCGGGGGGAACACTGAAGCTTTCTTT. It translates to CASSLALGGNTEAFF.

This clone was recorded only once. The V gene is TRBV4-1, the J gene TRBJ1-4, with a possible D match to TRBD1 (6 bases). Trimming took off 5 bases at V and 8 bases at J, with 9 bases between the two ends. Germline V gene sequence: CDR1 MGHRA, CDR2 YSYEKL. The CDR3 extends over 12 amino acids. CDR3 nucleotide sequence: TGCGCCAGCAGCGACGACAGGGAAAAACTGTTTTTT. It yields the protein CASSDDREKLFF.

The chain links TRBV27 to TRBJ2-5; 8 bases map to TRBD1. Germline lookup yields CDR1 MNHEY and CDR2 SMNVEV (reference sequence). V shed 4 bases, J shed 5 bases, and the junction held 3 bases outside the gene matches. This CDR3 is built from 13 residues. This CDR3 is CASSSDRVETQYF. The DNA of the CDR3 is TGTGCCAGCAGTTCGGACAGGGTGGAGACCCAGTACTTC.

This clone appeared a single time. V gene TRBV5-6 combines with J gene TRBJ1-2; 9 bases match TRBD1. J lost 3 bases, V lost 6 bases, and 12 bases had no gene match. The germline CDR1 and CDR2 sequences are SGHDT and YYEEEE. CDR3 length equals 16 residues. CDR3 loop: CASKPGQGLRDYGYTF. The DNA of the CDR3 is TGTGCCAGCAAGCCGGGACAGGGTTTAAGGGACTATGGCTACACCTTC. Together with reference TRBV5-6 and TRBJ1-2, the CDR3 gives the full variable domain: DAGVTQSPTHLIKTRGQQVTLRCSPKSGHDTVSWYQQALGQGPQFIFQYYEEEERQRGNFPDRFSGHQFPNYSSELNVNALLLGDSALYLCASKPGQGLRDYGYTFGSGTRLTVV.

The V call is TRBV5-4, the J call TRBJ2-5; TRBD1 might be the D (6 bases). Germline V CDR1 and CDR2: SGHNT, YYREEE (reference sequence). V lost 1 base to trimming and J lost 5 bases, with 12 bases between them. CDR3 size: 14 residues. Written as DNA, the CDR3 is TGTGCCAGCAGCTTGTCAGGGGTGTGGGAGACCCAGTACTTC. It is translated as CASSLSGVWETQYF.

This clone has a handful of counts. The chain couples TRBV7-2 to TRBJ1-1; 9 bases align to TRBD1. CDR3 size: 14 residues. V lost 5 bases to trimming and J lost 1 base; unmatched junction nucleotides: 2. From germline, CDR1 is SGHTA and CDR2 FQGNSA. The CDR3 reads CASSQGQGNTEAFF. Written as DNA, the CDR3 is TGTGCCAGCAGCCAGGGACAGGGGAACACTGAAGCTTTCTTT.

The V and J genes are TRBV6-2 or TRBV6-3 and TRBJ2-3; TRBD1 might be the D (6 bases). In germline, CDR1 is MNHEY, CDR2 SVGEGT. CDR3 length equals 14 residues. Trimming removed 5 bases from V and 0 bases from J, with 9 bases in between. CDR3 sequence: CASSPGDSTDTQYF. The CDR3 nucleotides read TGTGCCAGCAGTCCAGGGGACAGCACAGATACGCAGTATTTT.

This clone was counted a single time. This chain joins TRBV6-2 or TRBV6-3 and TRBJ2-7; D remains unclear. Germline lookup yields CDR1 MNHEY and CDR2 SVGEGT. The V end lost 0 bases, the J end lost 3 bases, and 6 bases lay between the germline ends. This CDR3 has 13 residues. The DNA of the CDR3 is TGTGCCAGCAGTTACTCGGAGTTCTACGAGCAGTACTTC. This gives the protein CASSYSEFYEQYF.

The J gene is TRBJ1-2, the V gene TRBV7-2; TRBD1 might be the D (6 bases). The CDR3 spans 14 residues. Trimming shortened V by 5 bases and J by 2 bases, and 12 bases separated the two germline ends. Germline V gives CDR1 SGHTA, CDR2 FQGNSA. The CDR3: CASSRDRPNYGYTF. CDR3 DNA: TGTGCCAGCAGCCGTGACAGGCCCAACTATGGCTACACCTTC.

The genes are TRBV7-9 and TRBJ2-3; D is possibly TRBD2 (6 bases). The CDR3 loop spans 13 amino acids. Trimming took 3 bases from V and 3 from J, leaving 7 bases between them. In germline, CDR1 is SEHNR, CDR2 FQNEAQ (reference sequence). The DNA for the CDR3 is TGTGCCAGCAGCTTTGGGGGGACAGATACGCAGTATTTT. Translating gives CASSFGGTDTQYF.